Sequencing of this T cell receptor (beta chain) was carried out in a study of blood T cell repertoires in COVID-19. Clones were read by immunoSEQ multiplex PCR, and TCRdb kept only the in-frame ones, dropping some. Among 300,000 to 450,000 clones, 85% were seen once, and the ten largest hold roughly 3.4%. The ends lost 4 bases at V and 7 bases at J; junction bases unmatched: 2. This CDR3 comprises 13 residues. The germline V gene has CDR1 MNHEY and CDR2 SMNVEV (reference sequence). This clonotype was sampled from a woman younger than 35 with acute or convalescent COVID-19. The chain carries TRBV27 and TRBJ2-4; the match to TRBD1 covers 9 bases. Sequencing was carried out using peripheral blood. In DNA form, the CDR3 reads TGTGCCAGCAGTTCCGACAGGGGGAACATTCAGTACTTC. This codes for CASSSDRGNIQYF.